The 6 T cell receptor beta chains below come from one sample, sequenced in a study of control samples from healthy donors and cancer patients (dated by TCRdb to between 2020 and 2021). Library prep was done by the immunoSEQ multiplex PCR assay. In its TCRdb copy, this immuneACCESS table keeps in-frame sequences only and misses some clones. Where compared with another copy, unresolved V genes explain less than half of these, and the others have no known cause. The sample table shows tens of thousands of clones, and 91% are seen once. 15% to 19% of the sample goes to the ten largest clones. The sample consisted of blood. The receptor source for this set is a man younger than 45 in good health.

This clone was counted a single time. This rearrangement joins TRBV5-1 to TRBJ1-2, with 8 bases matching TRBD1. Germline V gives CDR1 SGHRS, CDR2 YFSETQ. The V segment lost 4 bases and the J segment 0 bases; nucleotides outside the gene matches: 11. The CDR3 is 17 residues long. The CDR3 spells CASSMRTGNLTNYGYTF. The DNA for the CDR3 is TGCGCCAGCAGCATGAGGACAGGGAACCTTACTAACTATGGCTACACCTTC.

The rearrangement links TRBV3-1 (or the pseudogene TRBV3-2) to TRBJ1-1; the match to TRBD1 covers 7 bases. This CDR3 region has 13 residues. V lost 8 bases, J lost 1 base, and 4 bases stayed unmatched. The germline V gene encodes CDR1 LGHDT and CDR2 YNNKEL (reference sequence). The CDR3 nucleotides are TGTGCCAGCTGCAGGGGGTGGAACACTGAAGCTTTCTTT. Its translation: CASCRGWNTEAFF.

The chain combines TRBV5-6 with TRBJ1-1; D is ambiguous. The CDR3 is 11 residues long. Trimming shortened V by 3 bases and J by 7 bases, and 7 bases separated the two germline ends. The germline V gene encodes CDR1 SGHDT and CDR2 YYEEEE. The CDR3 DNA sequence: TGTGCCAGCAGCTCGACCCATGAAGCTTTCTTT. Its protein is CASSSTHEAFF.

This chain uses TRBV9 with TRBJ2-5; 11 nucleotides line up with TRBD2. CDR1 SGDLS and CDR2 YYNGEE come from the germline V gene. V trimming: 1 base; J trimming: 3 bases; junction bases outside the gene matches: 5. This CDR3 has 16 residues. The CDR3 here is CASSVLTGLAEETQYF. The CDR3 coding sequence is TGTGCCAGCAGCGTACTAACGGGACTAGCGGAAGAGACCCAGTACTTC.

This clone appeared a few times. The V call is TRBV7-2, the J call TRBJ2-7; either TRBD1 or TRBD2 may supply D (6 bases each). The CDR3 runs to 13 residues. CDR1 SGHTA and CDR2 FQGNSA come from the germline V gene. Deletions cut 5 bases from V and 5 bases from J, with 13 bases between. DNA of the CDR3: TGTGCCAGCAGCCGGGGGCAGGGGAACGAGCAGTACTTC. Its protein product is CASSRGQGNEQYF.

V and J are TRBV19 and TRBJ1-2; TRBD1 is a possible D gene (5 bases). The CDR3 totals 14 residues. Deletions cut 3 bases from V and 1 base from J, with 9 bases between. In germline, CDR1 is LNHDA, CDR2 SQIVND (reference sequence). In nucleotides, the CDR3 is TGTGCCAGTAGTATGGAACAGGTTAACTATGGCTACACCTTC. Protein product: CASSMEQVNYGYTF.